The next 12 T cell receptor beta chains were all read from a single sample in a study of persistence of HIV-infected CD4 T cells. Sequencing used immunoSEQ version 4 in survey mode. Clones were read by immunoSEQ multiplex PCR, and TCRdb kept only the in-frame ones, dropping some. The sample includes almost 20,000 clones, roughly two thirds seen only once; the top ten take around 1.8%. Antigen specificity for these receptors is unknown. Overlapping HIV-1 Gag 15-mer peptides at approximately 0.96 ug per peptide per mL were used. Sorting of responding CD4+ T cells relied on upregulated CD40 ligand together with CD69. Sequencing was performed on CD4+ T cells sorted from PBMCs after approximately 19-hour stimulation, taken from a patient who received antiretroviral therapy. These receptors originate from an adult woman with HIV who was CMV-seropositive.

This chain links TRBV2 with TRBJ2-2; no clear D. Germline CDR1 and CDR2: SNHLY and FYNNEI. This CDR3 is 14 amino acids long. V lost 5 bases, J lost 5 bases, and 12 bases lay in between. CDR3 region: CASSPKVHTGELFF. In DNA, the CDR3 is TGTGCCAGCAGTCCTAAGGTCCATACCGGGGAGCTGTTTTTT.

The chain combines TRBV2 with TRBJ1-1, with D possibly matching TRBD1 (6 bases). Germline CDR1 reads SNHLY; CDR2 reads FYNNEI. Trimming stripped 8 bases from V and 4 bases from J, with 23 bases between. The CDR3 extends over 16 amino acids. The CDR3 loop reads CASPQGPNGRGTEAFF. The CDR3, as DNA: TGTGCCAGCCCTCAGGGGCCTAATGGACGGGGCACTGAAGCTTTCTTT.

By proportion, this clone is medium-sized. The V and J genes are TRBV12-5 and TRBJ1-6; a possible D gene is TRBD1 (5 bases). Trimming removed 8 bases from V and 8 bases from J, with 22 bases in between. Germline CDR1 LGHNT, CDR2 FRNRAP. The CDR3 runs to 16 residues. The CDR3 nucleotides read TGTGCTAGTCGAACAACTGTAAGGGGCGTTTATTCACCCCTCCACTTT. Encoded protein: CASRTTVRGVYSPLHF.

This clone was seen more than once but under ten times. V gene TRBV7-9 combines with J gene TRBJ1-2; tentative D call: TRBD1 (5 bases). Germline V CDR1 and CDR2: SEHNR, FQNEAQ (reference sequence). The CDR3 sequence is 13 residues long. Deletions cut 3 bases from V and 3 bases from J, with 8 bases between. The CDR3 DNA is TGTGCCAGCAGCTTTGACAGTGACTATGGCTACACCTTC. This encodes CASSFDSDYGYTF.

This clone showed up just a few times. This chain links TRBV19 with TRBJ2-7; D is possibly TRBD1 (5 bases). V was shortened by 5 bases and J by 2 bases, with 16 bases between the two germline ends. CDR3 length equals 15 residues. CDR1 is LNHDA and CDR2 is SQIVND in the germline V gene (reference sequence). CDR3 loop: CASSPDSSFPYEQYF. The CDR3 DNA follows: TGTGCCAGTAGTCCTGACAGTTCCTTTCCCTACGAGCAGTACTTC.

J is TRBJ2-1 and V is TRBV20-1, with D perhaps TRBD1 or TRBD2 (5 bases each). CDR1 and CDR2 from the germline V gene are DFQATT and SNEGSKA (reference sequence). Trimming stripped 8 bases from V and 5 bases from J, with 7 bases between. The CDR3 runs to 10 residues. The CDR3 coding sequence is TGCAGTATGGGGGACAATGAGCAGTTCTTC. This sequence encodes CSMGDNEQFF.

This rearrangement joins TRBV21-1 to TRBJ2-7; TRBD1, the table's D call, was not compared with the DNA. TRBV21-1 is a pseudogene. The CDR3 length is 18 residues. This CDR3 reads CASSNPGTGGNGGYEQYV. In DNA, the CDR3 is TGTGCCAGCAGCAATCCCGGGACAGGGGGCAATGGGGGCTACGAGCAGTACGTC.

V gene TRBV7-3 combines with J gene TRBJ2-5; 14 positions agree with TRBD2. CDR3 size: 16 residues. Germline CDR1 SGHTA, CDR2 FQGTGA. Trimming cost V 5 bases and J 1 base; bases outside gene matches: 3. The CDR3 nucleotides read TGTGCCAGCAGCCTAGGACTAGCGGGGGGCCAAGAGACCCAGTACTTC. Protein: CASSLGLAGGQETQYF. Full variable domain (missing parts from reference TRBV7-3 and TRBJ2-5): GAGVSQTPSNKVTEKGKYVELRCDPISGHTALYWYRQSLGQGPEFLIYFQGTGAADDSGLPNDRFFAVRPEGSVSTLKIQRTERGDSAVYLCASSLGLAGGQETQYFGPGTRLLVL.

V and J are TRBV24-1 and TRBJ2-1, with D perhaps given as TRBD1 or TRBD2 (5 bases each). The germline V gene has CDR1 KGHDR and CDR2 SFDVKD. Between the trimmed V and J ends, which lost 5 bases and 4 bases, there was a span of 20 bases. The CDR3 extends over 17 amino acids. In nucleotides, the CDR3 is TGTGCCACCAGTGGCCGTGGGAGACAGATACAATACAATGAGCAGTTCTTC. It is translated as CATSGRGRQIQYNEQFF.

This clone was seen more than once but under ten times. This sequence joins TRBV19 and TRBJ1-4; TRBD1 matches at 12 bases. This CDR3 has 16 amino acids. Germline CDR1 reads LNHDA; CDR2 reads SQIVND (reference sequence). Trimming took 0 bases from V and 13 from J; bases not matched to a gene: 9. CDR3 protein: CASSIDRGTGGAGLFF. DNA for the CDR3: TGTGCCAGTAGTATAGATCGAGGGACAGGGGGCGCCGGACTGTTTTTT.

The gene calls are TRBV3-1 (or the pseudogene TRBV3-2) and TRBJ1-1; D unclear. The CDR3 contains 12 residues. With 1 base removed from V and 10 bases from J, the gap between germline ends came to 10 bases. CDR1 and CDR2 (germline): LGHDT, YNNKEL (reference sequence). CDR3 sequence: CASSQGSERAFF. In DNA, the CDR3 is TGTGCCAGCAGCCAAGGGAGCGAGAGAGCTTTCTTT.

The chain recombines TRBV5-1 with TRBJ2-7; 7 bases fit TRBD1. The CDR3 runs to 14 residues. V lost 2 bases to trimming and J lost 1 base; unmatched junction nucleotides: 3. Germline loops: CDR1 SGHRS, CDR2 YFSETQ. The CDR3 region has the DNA TGCGCCAGCAGCTTCGGGACAGCTTCCTACGAGCAGTACTTC. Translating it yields CASSFGTASYEQYF.